This T cell receptor (beta chain) is drawn from a study of blood T cell repertoires in COVID-19. In the study overall: COVID-19 samples collected from the United States, Italy and Spain covered acute and convalescent phases. PBMCs, B-cell-depleted T cells, or T cells were the source of the cDNA or gDNA that made up the material.

Original handling: Amplification with reference gene primers provided the estimates of nucleated cell counts. Measured with immunoSEQ multiplex PCR; TCRdb has only the in-frame clones, and not every one. The DNA was the basis for D and trimming; V, J and clone size are from that table. The table lists 370,000 or so clones, roughly 77% of them singletons, with 1.1% in the top ten. The trim removed 3 bases at V and 4 bases at J, leaving 5 bases unmatched. The length of the CDR3 is 13 residues. Germline values: CDR1 DFQATT, CDR2 SNEGSKA (reference sequence). The J gene is TRBJ1-2, the V gene TRBV20-1, with TRBD1 identical over 7 bases. Input material: peripheral blood. This sequence was found in a human donor with acute or convalescent COVID-19. The donor label of this sample is uncertain. The CDR3 sequence: CSASPRDSYGYTF. In DNA form, the CDR3 reads TGCAGTGCTAGTCCCCGGGACAGCTATGGCTACACCTTC.